This T cell receptor (beta chain) was obtained from a study of radiotherapy plus CTLA-4 blockade in lung cancer. Notes on the study in general: TCR clones from tumors expanded in blood after radiotherapy plus ipilimumab.

The table came from immunoSEQ multiplex PCR; TCRdb's copy has only in-frame clones and leaves some out. The data hold tens of thousands of clones, with 65% to 85% observed a single time. This clone has only a few counts. No antigen is known for it. People whose metastatic non-small-cell lung cancer was chemo-refractory got focal radiation along with CTLA-4 blockade by ipilimumab. V dropped 4 bases and J dropped 6 bases, with 13 bases sitting between them. This CDR3 region has 14 residues. CDR1 and CDR2 from the germline V gene are MNHNY and SVGAGI (reference sequence). The chain has TRBV6-6 and TRBJ1-5; D is possibly TRBD1 (5 bases). The TCR originated in a human donor with non-small cell lung cancer who had a complete response to radiotherapy plus ipilimumab. The sample here was peripheral blood, taken from a patient treated with radiotherapy plus ipilimumab. CDR3 amino acids: CASSWQGQGQPQHF. CDR3 DNA sequence: TGTGCCAGCAGTTGGCAGGGTCAGGGTCAGCCCCAGCATTTT.